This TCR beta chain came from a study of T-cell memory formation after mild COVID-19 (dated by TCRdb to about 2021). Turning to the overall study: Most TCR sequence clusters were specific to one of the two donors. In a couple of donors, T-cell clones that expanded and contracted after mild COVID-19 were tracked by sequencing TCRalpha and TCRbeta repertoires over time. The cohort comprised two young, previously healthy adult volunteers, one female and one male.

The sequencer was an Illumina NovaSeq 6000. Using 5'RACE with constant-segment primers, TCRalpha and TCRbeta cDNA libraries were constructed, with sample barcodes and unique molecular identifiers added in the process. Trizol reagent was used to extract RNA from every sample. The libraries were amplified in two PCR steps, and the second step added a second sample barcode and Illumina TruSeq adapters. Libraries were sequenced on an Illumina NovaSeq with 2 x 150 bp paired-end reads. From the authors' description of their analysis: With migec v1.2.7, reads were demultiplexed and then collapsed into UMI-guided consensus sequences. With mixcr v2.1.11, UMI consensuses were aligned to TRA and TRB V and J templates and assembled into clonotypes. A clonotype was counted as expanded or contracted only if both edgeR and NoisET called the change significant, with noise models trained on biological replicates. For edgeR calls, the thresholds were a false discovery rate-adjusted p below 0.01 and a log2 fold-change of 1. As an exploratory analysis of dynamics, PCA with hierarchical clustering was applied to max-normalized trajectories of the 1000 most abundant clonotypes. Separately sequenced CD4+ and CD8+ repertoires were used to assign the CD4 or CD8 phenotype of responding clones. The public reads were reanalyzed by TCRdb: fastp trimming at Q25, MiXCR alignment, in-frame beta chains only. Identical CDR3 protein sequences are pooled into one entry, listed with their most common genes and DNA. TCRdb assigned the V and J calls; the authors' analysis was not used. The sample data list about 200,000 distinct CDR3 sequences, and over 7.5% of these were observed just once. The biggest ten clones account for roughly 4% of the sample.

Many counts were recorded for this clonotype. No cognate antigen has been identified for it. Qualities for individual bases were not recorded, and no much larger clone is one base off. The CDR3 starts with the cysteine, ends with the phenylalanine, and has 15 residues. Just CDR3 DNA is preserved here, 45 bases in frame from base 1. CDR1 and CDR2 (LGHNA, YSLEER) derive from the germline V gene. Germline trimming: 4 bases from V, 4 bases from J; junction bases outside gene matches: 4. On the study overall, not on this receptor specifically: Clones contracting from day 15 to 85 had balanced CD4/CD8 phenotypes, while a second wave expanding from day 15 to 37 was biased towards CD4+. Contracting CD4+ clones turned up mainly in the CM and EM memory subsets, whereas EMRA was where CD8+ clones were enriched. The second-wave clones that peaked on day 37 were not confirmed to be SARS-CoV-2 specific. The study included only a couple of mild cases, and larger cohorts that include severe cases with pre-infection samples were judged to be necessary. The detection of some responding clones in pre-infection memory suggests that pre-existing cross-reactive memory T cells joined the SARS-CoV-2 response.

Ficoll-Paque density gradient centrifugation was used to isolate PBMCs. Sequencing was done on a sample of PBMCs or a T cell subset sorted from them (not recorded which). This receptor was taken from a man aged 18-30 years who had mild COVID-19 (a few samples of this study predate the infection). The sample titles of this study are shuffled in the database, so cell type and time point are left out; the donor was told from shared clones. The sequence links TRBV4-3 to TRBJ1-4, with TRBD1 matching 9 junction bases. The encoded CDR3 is CASSPQGAVNEKLFF. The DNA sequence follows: TGCGCCAGCAGCCCACAGGGGGCAGTTAATGAAAAACTGTTTTTT.